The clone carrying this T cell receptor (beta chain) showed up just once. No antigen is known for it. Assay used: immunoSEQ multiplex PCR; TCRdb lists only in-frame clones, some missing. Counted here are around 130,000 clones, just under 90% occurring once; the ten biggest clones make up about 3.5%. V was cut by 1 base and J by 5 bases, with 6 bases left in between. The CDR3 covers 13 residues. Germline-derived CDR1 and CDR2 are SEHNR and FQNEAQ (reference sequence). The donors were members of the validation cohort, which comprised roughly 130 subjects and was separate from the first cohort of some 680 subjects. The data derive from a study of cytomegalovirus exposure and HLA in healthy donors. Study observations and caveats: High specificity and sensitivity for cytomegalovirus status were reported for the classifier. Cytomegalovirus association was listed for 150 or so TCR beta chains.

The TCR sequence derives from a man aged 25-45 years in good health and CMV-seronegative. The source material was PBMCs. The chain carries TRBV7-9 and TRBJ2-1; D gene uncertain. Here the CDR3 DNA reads TGTGCCAGCAGCTTAGAATCTCACAATGAGCAGTTCTTC. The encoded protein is CASSLESHNEQFF.